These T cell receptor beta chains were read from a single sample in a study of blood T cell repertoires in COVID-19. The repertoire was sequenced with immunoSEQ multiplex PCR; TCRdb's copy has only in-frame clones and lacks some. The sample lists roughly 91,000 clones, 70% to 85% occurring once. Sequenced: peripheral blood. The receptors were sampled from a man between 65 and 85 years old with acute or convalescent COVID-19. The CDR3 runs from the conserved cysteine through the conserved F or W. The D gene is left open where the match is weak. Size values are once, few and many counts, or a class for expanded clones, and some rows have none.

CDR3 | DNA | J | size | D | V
CASSDGTSGSTQYF | TGTGCCAGCAGTGATGGCACGTCGGGTTCCACGCAGTATTTT | TRBJ2-3 | . | . | TRBV6-1
CSVGGTFGYTF | TGCAGCGTTGGGGGGACATTTGGCTACACCTTC | TRBJ1-2 | few | . | TRBV29-1
CASSSRQGLVDNSPLHF | TGTGCCAGCAGCTCACGACAGGGGCTGGTAGATAATTCACCCCTCCACTTT | TRBJ1-6 | . | TRBD1 | TRBV7-3
CASRADRPGTEAFF | TGTGCCAGCAGAGCGGACCGGCCGGGGACTGAAGCTTTCTTT | TRBJ1-1 | . | . | TRBV28
CASTGLETQYF | TGCGCCAGTACAGGGTTGGAGACCCAGTACTTC | TRBJ2-5 | . | . | TRBV10-1
CSAGTGVWGMNTEAFF | TGCAGCGCTGGGACAGGGGTATGGGGAATGAACACTGAAGCTTTCTTT | TRBJ1-1 | . | TRBD1 | TRBV29-1
CASSYSGQTTYF | TGTGCCAGCAGTTACTCGGGACAGACTACGTACTTC | TRBJ2-5 | once | TRBD1 | TRBV6-5
CATSRDKGDEQYF | TGTGCCACCAGCAGAGATAAAGGGGACGAGCAGTACTTC | TRBJ2-7 | once | . | TRBV15
CAGRQVLAYNSPLHF | TGTGCCGGAAGACAGGTCCTAGCTTATAATTCACCCCTCCACTTT | TRBJ1-6 | . | . | TRBV2
CASSALGTVSSGANVLTF | TGTGCCAGCAGTGCCCTGGGGACAGTGAGCTCTGGGGCCAACGTCCTGACTTTC | TRBJ2-6 | . | TRBD1 | TRBV25-1
CASSPRTGANYGYTF | TGTGCCAGCAGCCCGAGGACAGGCGCTAACTATGGCTACACCTTC | TRBJ1-2 | . | TRBD1 | TRBV7-2
CASSLDRGNYGYTF | TGCGCCAGCAGCTTGGACAGGGGTAACTATGGCTACACCTTC | TRBJ1-2 | . | TRBD1 | TRBV5-1
CASSSRGGGLETQYF | TGTGCCAGCAGCTCAAGAGGGGGGGGTCTTGAGACCCAGTACTTC | TRBJ2-5 | . | . | TRBV9
CASSSGQGEWETQYF | TGCGCCAGCAGCTCAGGACAGGGAGAGTGGGAGACCCAGTACTTC | TRBJ2-5 | . | TRBD1 | TRBV5-1
CASSLAPGANVLTF | TGTGCCAGCAGTTTGGCTCCAGGGGCCAACGTCCTGACTTTC | TRBJ2-6 | . | . | TRBV27
CASRGTSWLEQYF | TGTGCCAGCAGGGGGACTAGTTGGCTCGAGCAGTACTTC | TRBJ2-7 | . | TRBD2 | TRBV6-5
CASSSAGTGGPHGYTF | TGTGCCAGCAGTTCGGCCGGGACAGGGGGCCCTCATGGCTACACCTTC | TRBJ1-2 | . | TRBD1 | TRBV27
CATRGGAGDTQYF | TGTGCCACCCGGGGGGGGGCCGGAGATACGCAGTATTTT | TRBJ2-3 | few | TRBD2 | TRBV6-5